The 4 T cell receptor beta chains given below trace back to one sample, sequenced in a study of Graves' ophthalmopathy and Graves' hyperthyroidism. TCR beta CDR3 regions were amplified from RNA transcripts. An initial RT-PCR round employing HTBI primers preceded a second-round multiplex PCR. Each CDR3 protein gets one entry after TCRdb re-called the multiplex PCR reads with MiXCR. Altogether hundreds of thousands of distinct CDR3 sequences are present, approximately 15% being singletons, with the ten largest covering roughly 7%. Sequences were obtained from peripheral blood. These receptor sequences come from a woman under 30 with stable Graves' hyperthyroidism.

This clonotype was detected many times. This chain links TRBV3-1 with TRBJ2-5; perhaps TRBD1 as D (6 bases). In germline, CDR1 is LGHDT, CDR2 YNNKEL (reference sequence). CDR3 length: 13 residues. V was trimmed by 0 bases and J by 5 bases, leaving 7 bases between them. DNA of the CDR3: TGTGCCAGCAGCCAAGAGAGGGGGGAGACCCAGTACTTC. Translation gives CASSQERGETQYF.

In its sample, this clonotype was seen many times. CDR3 bases: TGCAGTGCTAGAGAGGAGACCGGCTATGGCTACACCTTC. Translating gives CSAREETGYGYTF. The chain has TRBV20-1 and TRBJ1-2; D unclear. Germline CDR1 and CDR2: DFQATT and SNEGSKA (reference sequence). V lost 0 bases, J lost 4 bases, and 9 bases lay in between. The CDR3 is made up of 13 amino acids.

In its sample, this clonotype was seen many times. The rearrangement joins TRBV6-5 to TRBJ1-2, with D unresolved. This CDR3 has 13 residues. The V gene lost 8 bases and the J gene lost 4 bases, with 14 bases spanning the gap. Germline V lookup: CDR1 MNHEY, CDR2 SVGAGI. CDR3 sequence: CASVMSDVYGYTF. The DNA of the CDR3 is TGTGCCAGCGTTATGAGCGACGTCTATGGCTACACCTTC.

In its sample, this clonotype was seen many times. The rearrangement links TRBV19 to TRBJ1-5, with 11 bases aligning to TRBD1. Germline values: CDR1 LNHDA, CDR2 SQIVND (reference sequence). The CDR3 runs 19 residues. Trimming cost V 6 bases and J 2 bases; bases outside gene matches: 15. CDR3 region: CASSTPGQGGSVGNQPQHF. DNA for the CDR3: TGTGCCAGTAGCACACCGGGACAGGGGGGATCAGTGGGCAATCAGCCCCAGCATTTT. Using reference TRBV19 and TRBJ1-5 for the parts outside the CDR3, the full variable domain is DGGITQSPKYLFRKEGQNVTLSCEQNLNHDAMYWYRQDPGQGLRLIYYSQIVNDFQKGDIAEGYSVSREKKESFPLTVTSAQKNPTAFYLCASSTPGQGGSVGNQPQHFGDGTRLSIL.